This T cell receptor (beta chain) derives from a study of blood T cell repertoires in COVID-19. Background on the study: There were acute and convalescent COVID-19 samples, and they came from the United States, Italy and Spain. The cDNA or gDNA used as material had been derived from T cells, B-cell-depleted T cells, or PBMCs.

The authors' processing: For nucleated cells, counts were estimated from reference gene primer amplification. The method was immunoSEQ multiplex PCR; TCRdb's version includes in-frame clones alone and lacks a portion of them. V and J calls and clone size are those listed in that table; D and trimming were worked out from the DNA. The sample lists around 150,000 clones, about 80% occurring once. This clone was observed a handful of times. The same CDR3 arises from other DNA sequences in this sample as well. This CDR3 region has 15 residues. Germline CDR1 reads SGHAT; CDR2 reads FQNNGV. With V trimmed by 4 bases and J by 1 base, 4 bases remained unmatched.

Material for sequencing was peripheral blood. The chain has TRBV11-2 and TRBJ2-3; 8 positions agree with TRBD2. The source is a woman of 80 years or more in a cohort sampled during active or convalescent COVID-19. CDR3 region: CASSSAGARTDTQYF. In DNA form, the CDR3 reads TGTGCCAGCAGCTCAGCGGGGGCGCGCACAGATACGCAGTATTTT.